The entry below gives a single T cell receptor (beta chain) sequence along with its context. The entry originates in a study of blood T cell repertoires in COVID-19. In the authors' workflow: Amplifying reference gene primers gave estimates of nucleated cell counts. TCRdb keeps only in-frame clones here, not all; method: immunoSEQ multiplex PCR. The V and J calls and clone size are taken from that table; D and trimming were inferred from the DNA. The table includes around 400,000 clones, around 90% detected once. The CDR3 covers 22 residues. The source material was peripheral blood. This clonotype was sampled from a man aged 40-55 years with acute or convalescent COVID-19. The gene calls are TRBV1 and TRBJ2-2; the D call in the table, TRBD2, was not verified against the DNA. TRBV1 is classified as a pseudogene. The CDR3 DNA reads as TGCACCAGCAGGCAATCTCCGGGACAGGGTCGAGCGGGAGGGCTCGTCACCGGGGAGCTGTTTTTT. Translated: CTSRQSPGQGRAGGLVTGELFF.